A selection of T cell receptor beta chains follows, all from one sample in a study of blood T cell repertoires in COVID-19. Measured with immunoSEQ multiplex PCR; TCRdb has only the in-frame clones, and not every one. In the table there are about 240,000 clones, roughly 90% of which are singletons. The sequenced sample was PBMCs or T cells enriched from blood (not recorded which). All receptors come from a woman in her twenties or thirties with acute COVID-19. The CDR3 runs from the conserved cysteine through the conserved F or W. Each record gives: J gene, V gene, D gene, CDR3 protein. The D gene is left open where the match is weak.

J: TRBJ1-4; V: TRBV6-5; D: TRBD1; CDR3: CATRVGTGGGEKLFF
J: TRBJ1-4; V: TRBV5-1; D: TRBD1; CDR3: CASSLSTGGEKLFF
J: TRBJ2-5; V: TRBV3-1/TRBV3-2; D: NA; CDR3: CASSQGVNQETQYF
J: TRBJ1-6; V: TRBV5-4; D: NA; CDR3: CASSLRGGNSPLHF
J: TRBJ1-4; V: TRBV5-4; D: TRBD1; CDR3: CASTTGVNEKLFF
J: TRBJ1-1; V: TRBV12-5; D: TRBD1; CDR3: CASGLGQGEGEAFF
J: TRBJ1-5; V: TRBV7-2; D: TRBD1; CDR3: CASSRTGRVGNQPQHF
J: TRBJ1-3; V: TRBV7-2; D: NA; CDR3: CASSQTTGLGNTIYF
J: TRBJ2-7; V: TRBV7-2; D: TRBD2; CDR3: CASSLALAGTAYEQYF
J: TRBJ2-1; V: TRBV13; D: NA; CDR3: CASSLVSLPHEQFF
J: TRBJ2-1; V: TRBV25-1; D: TRBD2; CDR3: CASSDPSGGGEQFF
J: TRBJ2-5; V: TRBV11-2; D: TRBD2; CDR3: CASSLGAGTSGGAGETQYF
J: TRBJ2-2; V: TRBV7-6; D: TRBD1; CDR3: CASSLTPPGTALVNTGELFF
J: TRBJ1-1; V: TRBV6-2/TRBV6-3; D: TRBD1; CDR3: CASSWDRGPTAFF
J: TRBJ2-3; V: TRBV30; D: NA; CDR3: CAWTPGITDTQYF
J: TRBJ2-7; V: TRBV5-6; D: NA; CDR3: CASSPFLETESYEQYF
J: TRBJ2-3; V: TRBV5-6; D: NA; CDR3: CASSLAAGTPTDTQYF
J: TRBJ2-5; V: TRBV5-1; D: NA; CDR3: CASSITQETQYF
J: TRBJ1-1; V: TRBV23-1; D: NA; CDR3: CASSLFSNRADTEAFF
J: TRBJ2-2; V: TRBV19; D: TRBD1; CDR3: CATHRGDRDTGELFF
J: TRBJ2-2; V: TRBV5-4; D: NA; CDR3: CASSSGLDTGELFF
J: TRBJ2-1; V: TRBV19; D: NA; CDR3: CASTSGDEQFF
J: TRBJ1-5; V: TRBV19; D: NA; CDR3: CASEPGADSHPQPQHF
J: TRBJ1-1; V: TRBV4-1; D: NA; CDR3: CASSQEGRGGTEAFF
J: TRBJ2-7; V: TRBV6-5; D: NA; CDR3: CASSYSIPQVEQYF
J: TRBJ1-1; V: TRBV6-2/TRBV6-3; D: NA; CDR3: CASSSRQNTEAFF
J: TRBJ1-1; V: TRBV5-1; D: TRBD1; CDR3: CASSVTGGEVAFF
J: TRBJ2-2; V: TRBV4-3; D: TRBD1; CDR3: CASSQDPGQGRPGELFF
J: TRBJ1-1; V: TRBV11-2; D: NA; CDR3: CASRFLQGAKNTEAFF
J: TRBJ1-5; V: TRBV6-5; D: TRBD1; CDR3: CASSPSDRDQPQHF
J: TRBJ2-1; V: TRBV11-2; D: TRBD2; CDR3: CASSLGGGNNEQFF
J: TRBJ2-7; V: TRBV6-5; D: NA; CDR3: CASSYSGGGSHEQYF
J: TRBJ1-2; V: TRBV7-2; D: TRBD1; CDR3: CASSYPGGYGYTF
J: TRBJ2-7; V: TRBV4-1; D: TRBD1; CDR3: CASSRRDRQYEQYF
J: TRBJ1-4; V: TRBV25-1; D: NA; CDR3: CASSDLTTTNEKLFF
J: TRBJ2-1; V: TRBV5-6; D: NA; CDR3: CASSLLGNEQFF
J: TRBJ2-1; V: TRBV6-2/TRBV6-3; D: NA; CDR3: CASSYSQALGRGGEQFF
J: TRBJ1-3; V: TRBV20-1; D: NA; CDR3: CSATDGNTIYF